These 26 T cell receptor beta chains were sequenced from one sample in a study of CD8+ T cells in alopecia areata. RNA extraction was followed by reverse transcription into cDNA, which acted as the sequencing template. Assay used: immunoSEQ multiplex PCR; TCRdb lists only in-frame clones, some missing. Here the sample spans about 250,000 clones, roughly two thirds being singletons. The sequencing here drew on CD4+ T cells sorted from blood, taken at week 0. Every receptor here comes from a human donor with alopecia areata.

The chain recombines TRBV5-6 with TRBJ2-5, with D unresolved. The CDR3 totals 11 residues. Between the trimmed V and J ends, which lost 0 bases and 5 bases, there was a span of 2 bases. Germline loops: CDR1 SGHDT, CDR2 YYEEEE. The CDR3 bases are TGTGCCAGCAGCTTGGACGAGACCCAGTACTTC. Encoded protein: CASSLDETQYF.

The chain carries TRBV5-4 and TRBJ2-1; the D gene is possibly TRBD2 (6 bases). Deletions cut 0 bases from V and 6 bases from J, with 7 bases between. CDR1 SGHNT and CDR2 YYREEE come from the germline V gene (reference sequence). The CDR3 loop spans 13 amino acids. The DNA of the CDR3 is TGTGCCAGCAGCTTGGTGCGGGGCAATGAGCAGTTCTTC. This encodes CASSLVRGNEQFF.

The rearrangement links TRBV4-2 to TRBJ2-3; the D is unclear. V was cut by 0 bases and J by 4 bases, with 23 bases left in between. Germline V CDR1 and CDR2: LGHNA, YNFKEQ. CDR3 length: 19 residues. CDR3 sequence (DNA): TGTGCCAGCAGCCAAGATTATCGGTTGTTGGACCCTTCGTCAGATACGCAGTATTTT. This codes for CASSQDYRLLDPSSDTQYF.

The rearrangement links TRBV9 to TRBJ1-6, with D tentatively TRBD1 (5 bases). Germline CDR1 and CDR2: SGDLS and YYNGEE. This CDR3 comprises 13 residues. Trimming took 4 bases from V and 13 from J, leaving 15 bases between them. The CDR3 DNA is TGTGCCAGCAGCCCCCAAATCCAGGGCCCCCTCCACTTT. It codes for CASSPQIQGPLHF.

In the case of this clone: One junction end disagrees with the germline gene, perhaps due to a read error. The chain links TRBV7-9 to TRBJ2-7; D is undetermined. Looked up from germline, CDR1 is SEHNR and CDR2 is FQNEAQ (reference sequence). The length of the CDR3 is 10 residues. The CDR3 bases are TGTGCCAGCAGCTTAAGCCCAGCTAACTTC. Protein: CASSLSPANF. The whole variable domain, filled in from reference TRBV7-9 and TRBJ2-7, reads DTGVSQNPRHKITKRGQNVTFRCDPISEHNRLYWYRQTLGQGPEFLTYFQNEAQLEKSRLLSDRFSAERPKGSFSTLEIQRTEQGDSAMYLCASSLSPANFGPGTRLTVT.

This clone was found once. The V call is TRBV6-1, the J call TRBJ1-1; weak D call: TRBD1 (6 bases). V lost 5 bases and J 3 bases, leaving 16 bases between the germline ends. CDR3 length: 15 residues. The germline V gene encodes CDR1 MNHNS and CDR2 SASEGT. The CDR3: CASSWTDPQYTEAFF. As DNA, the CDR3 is TGTGCCAGCAGTTGGACAGACCCGCAGTACACTGAAGCTTTCTTT.

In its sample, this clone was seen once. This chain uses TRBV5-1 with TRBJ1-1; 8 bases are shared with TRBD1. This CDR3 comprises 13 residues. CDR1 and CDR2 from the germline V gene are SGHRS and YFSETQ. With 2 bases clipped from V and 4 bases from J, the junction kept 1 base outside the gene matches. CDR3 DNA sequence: TGCGCCAGCAGCTTCGGACAGGGCACTGAAGCTTTCTTT. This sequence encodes CASSFGQGTEAFF.

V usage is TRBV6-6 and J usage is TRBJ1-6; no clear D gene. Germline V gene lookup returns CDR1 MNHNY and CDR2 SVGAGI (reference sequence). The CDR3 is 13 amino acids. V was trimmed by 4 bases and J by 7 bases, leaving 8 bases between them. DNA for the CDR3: TGTGCCAGCAGTTCCAAGCCGAATTCACCCCTCCACTTT. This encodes CASSSKPNSPLHF.

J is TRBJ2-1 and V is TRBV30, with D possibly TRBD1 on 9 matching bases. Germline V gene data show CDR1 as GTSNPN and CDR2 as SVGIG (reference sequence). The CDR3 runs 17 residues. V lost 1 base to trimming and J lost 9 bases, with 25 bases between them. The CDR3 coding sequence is TGTGCCTGGAGTGGACAGGGGGACCGGGAGGGACGCCGTGAGCAGTTCTTC. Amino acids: CAWSGQGDREGRREQFF.

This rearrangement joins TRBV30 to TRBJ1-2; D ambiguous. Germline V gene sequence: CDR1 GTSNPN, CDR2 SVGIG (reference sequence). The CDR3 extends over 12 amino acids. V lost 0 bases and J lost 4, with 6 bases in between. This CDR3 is CAWSVYLYGYTF. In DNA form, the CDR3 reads TGTGCCTGGAGTGTTTACCTCTATGGCTACACCTTC.

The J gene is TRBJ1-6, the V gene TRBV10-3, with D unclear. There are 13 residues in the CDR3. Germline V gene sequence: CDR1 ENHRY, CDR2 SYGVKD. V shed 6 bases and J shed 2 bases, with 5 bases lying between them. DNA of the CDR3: TGTGCCATCAGAGGACCCTATAATTCACCCCTCCACTTT. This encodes CAIRGPYNSPLHF.

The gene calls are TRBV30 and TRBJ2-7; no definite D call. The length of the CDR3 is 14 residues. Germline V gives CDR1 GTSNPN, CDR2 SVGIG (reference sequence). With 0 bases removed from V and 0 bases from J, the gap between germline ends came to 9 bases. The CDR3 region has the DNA TGTGCCTGGAGTGTAGGCCCCCTCTCCTACGAGCAGTACTTC. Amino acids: CAWSVGPLSYEQYF.

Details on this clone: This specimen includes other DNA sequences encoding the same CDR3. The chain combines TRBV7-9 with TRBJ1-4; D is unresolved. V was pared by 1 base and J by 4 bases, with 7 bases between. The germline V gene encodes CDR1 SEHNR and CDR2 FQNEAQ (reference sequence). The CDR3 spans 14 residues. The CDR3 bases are TGTGCCAGCAGCTTAGGGACTGGTAATGAAAAACTGTTTTTT. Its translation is CASSLGTGNEKLFF.

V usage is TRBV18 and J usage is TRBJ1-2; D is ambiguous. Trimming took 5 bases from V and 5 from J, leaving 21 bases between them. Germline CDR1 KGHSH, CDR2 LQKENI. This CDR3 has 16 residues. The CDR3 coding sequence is TGTGCCAGCTCAGCCGAGAGAGGGCGAATAGTTTATGGCTACACCTTC. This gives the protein CASSAERGRIVYGYTF.

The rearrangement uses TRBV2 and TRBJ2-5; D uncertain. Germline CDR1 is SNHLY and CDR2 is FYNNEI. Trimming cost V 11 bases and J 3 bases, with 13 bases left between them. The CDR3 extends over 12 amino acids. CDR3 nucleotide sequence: TGTGCCGCAAGGGATGTAAAAGAGACCCAGTACTTC. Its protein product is CAARDVKETQYF.

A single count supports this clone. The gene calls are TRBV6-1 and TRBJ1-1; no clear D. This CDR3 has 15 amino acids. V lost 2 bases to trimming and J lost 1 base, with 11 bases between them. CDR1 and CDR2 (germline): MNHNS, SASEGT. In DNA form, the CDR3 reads TGTGCCAGCAGTGAATGGCCGCTGGGGAACACTGAAGCTTTCTTT. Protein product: CASSEWPLGNTEAFF.

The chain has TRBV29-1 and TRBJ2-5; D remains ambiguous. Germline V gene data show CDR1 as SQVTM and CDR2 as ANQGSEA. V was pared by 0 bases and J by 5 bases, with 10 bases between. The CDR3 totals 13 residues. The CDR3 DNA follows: TGCAGCGTTGAAGAAGGTCCGCGGGAGACCCAGTACTTC. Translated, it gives CSVEEGPRETQYF.

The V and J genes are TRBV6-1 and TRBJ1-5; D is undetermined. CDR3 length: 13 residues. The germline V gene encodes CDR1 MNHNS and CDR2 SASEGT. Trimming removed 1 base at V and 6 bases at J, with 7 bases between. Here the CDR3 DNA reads TGTGCCAGCAGTGAAGACAGCCGTCAGCCCCAGCATTTT. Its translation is CASSEDSRQPQHF.

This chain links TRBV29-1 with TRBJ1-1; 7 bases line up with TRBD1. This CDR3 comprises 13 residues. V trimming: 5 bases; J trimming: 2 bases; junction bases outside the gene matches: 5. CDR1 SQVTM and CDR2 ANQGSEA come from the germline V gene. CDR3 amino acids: CSVSDRPNTEAFF. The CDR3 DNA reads TGCAGCGTTTCGGACAGGCCAAACACTGAAGCTTTCTTT.

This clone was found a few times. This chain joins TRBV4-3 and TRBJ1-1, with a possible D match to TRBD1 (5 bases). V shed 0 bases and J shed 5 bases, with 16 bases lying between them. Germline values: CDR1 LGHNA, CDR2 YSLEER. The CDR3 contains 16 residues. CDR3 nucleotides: TGCGCCAGCAGCCAAGATCTGACAAATGAGGGGACTGAAGCTTTCTTT. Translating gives CASSQDLTNEGTEAFF.

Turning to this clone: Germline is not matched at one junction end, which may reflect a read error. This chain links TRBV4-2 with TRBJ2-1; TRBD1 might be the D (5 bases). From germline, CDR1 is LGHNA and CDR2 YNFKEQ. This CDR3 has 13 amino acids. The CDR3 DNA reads TGTGCCAGCAGCCAAGAAAGGGGTAATGGGCAGTTCTTC. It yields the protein CASSQERGNGQFF.

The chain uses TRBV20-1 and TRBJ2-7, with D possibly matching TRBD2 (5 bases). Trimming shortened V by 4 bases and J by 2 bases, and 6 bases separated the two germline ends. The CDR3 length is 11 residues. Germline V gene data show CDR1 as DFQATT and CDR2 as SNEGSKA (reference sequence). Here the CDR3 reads CSATGAYEQYF. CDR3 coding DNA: TGCAGTGCTACCGGGGCCTACGAGCAGTACTTC.

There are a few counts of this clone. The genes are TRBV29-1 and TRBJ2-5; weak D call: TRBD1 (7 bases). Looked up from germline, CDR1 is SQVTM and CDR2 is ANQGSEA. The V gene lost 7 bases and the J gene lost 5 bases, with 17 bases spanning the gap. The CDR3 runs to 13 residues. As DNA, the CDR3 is TGCAGCGGAGATCCAGGGGGGCGCGAGACCCAGTACTTC. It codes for CSGDPGGRETQYF.

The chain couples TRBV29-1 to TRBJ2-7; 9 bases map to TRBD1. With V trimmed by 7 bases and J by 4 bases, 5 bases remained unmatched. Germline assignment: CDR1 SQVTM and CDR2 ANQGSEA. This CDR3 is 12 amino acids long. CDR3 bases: TGCAGCGCCCGGGACAGGGAGTACGAGCAGTACTTC. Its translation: CSARDREYEQYF.

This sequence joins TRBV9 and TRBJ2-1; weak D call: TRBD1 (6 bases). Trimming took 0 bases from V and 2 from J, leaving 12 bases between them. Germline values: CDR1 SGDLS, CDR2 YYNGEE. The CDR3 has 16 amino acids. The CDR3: CASSVVEQGPYNEQFF. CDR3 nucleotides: TGTGCCAGCAGCGTAGTTGAACAGGGCCCCTACAATGAGCAGTTCTTC. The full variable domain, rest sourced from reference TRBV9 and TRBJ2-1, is DSGVTQTPKHLITATGQRVTLRCSPRSGDLSVYWYQQSLDQGLQFLIQYYNGEERAKGNILERFSAQQFPDLHSELNLSSLELGDSALYFCASSVVEQGPYNEQFFGPGTRLTVL.

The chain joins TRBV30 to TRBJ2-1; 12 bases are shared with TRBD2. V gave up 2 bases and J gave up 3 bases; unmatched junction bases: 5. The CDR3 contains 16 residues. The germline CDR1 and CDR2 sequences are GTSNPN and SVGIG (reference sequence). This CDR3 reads CAWSYGLAGSYNEQFF. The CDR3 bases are TGTGCCTGGAGTTACGGACTAGCGGGGAGCTACAATGAGCAGTTCTTC. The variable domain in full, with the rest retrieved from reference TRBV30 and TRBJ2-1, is SQTIHQWPATLVQPVGSPLSLECTVEGTSNPNLYWYRQAAGRGLQLLFYSVGIGQISSEVPQNLSASRPQDRQFILSSKKLLLSDSGFYLCAWSYGLAGSYNEQFFGPGTRLTVL.